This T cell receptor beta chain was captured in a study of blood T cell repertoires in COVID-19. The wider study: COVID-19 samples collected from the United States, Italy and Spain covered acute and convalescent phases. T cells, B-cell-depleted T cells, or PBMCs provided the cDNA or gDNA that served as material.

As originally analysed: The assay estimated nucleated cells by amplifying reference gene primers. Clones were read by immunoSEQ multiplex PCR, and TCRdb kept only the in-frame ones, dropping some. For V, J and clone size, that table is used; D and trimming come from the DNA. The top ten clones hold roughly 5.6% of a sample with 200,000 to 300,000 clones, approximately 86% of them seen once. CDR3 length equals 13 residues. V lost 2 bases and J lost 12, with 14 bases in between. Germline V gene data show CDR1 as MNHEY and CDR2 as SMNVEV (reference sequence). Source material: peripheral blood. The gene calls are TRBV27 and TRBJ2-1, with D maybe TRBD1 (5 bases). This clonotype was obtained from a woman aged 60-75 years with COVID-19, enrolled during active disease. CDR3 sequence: CASSLTGHFGQFF. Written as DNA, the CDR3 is TGTGCCAGCAGTTTAACAGGCCATTTTGGGCAGTTCTTC.